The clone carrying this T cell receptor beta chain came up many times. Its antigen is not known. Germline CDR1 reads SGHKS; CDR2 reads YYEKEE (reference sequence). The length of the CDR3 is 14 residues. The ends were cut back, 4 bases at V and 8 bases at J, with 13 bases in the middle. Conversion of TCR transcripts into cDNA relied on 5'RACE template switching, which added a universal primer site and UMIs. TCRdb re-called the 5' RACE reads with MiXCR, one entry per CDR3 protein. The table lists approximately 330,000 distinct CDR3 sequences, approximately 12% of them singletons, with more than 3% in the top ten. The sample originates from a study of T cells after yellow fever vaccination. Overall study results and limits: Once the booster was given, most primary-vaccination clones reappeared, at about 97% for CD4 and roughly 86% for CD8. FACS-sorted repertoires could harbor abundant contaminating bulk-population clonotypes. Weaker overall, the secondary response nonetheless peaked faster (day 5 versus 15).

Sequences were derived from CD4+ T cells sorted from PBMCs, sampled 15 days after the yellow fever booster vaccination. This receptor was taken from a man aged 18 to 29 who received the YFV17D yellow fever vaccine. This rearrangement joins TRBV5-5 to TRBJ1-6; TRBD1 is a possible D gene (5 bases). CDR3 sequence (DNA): TGTGCCAGCAGCCCCGGGACCTGGGATTCACCCCTCCACTTT. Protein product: CASSPGTWDSPLHF.